Each of the 18 T cell receptor beta chains below was sequenced from the same sample in a study of blood T cell repertoires in COVID-19. Measured with immunoSEQ multiplex PCR; TCRdb has only the in-frame clones, and not every one. The repertoire has 15,000 or so clones, approximately 88% of them found once; the top ten carry about 8.1%. Sequencing was carried out using peripheral blood. The receptors here all came from a human donor in a cohort sampled during active COVID-19.

V usage is TRBV24-1 and J usage is TRBJ2-1, with 8 bases matching TRBD2. The CDR3 extends over 15 amino acids. CDR1 is KGHDR, CDR2 SFDVKD, per germline. The ends lost 9 bases at V and 7 bases at J; junction bases unmatched: 13. In DNA form, the CDR3 reads TGTGCCACCGCACGCCCGAGCGGGAGTGGGAATGAGCAGTTCTTC. Protein sequence: CATARPSGSGNEQFF.

This rearrangement joins TRBV28 to TRBJ1-1; possibly TRBD1 for D (5 bases). The CDR3 is 14 residues long. The V end lost 6 bases, the J end lost 0 bases, and 11 bases lay between the germline ends. Germline V gives CDR1 MDHEN, CDR2 SYDVKM. Here the CDR3 DNA reads TGTGCCAGCAGCCCGGACACTTTGAACACTGAAGCTTTCTTT. It translates to CASSPDTLNTEAFF. The whole variable domain, remainder taken from reference TRBV28 and TRBJ1-1, is DVKVTQSSRYLVKRTGEKVFLECVQDMDHENMFWYRQDPGLGLRLIYFSYDVKMKEKGDIPEGYSVSREKKERFSLILESASTNQTSMYLCASSPDTLNTEAFFGQGTRLTVV.

The chain is built from TRBV7-6 and TRBJ2-1; the match to TRBD1 covers 8 bases. The CDR3 consists of 14 residues. The V segment lost 4 bases and the J segment 4 bases; nucleotides outside the gene matches: 3. The germline V gene has CDR1 SGHVS and CDR2 FNYEAQ. CDR3 sequence (DNA): TGTGCCAGCAGCTCGCGGACAGGGTACAATGAGCAGTTCTTC. It yields the protein CASSSRTGYNEQFF.

The V and J genes are TRBV9 and TRBJ2-5; 9 nucleotides line up with TRBD2. The ends lost 6 bases at V and 3 bases at J; junction bases unmatched: 9. The CDR3 contains 15 residues. Germline-derived CDR1 and CDR2 are SGDLS and YYNGEE. The CDR3 is CASTSSGRPKETQYF. CDR3 in DNA: TGTGCCAGCACTAGCAGCGGGAGGCCAAAAGAGACCCAGTACTTC.

In DNA, the CDR3 is TGTGCCAGCCGGGCGGGTCACAGCAATCAGCCCCAGCATTTT. It yields the protein CASRAGHSNQPQHF. V is TRBV6-5 and J is TRBJ1-5, with D unresolved. CDR1 and CDR2 (germline): MNHEY, SVGAGI. Trimming removed 8 bases from V and 1 base from J, with 12 bases in between. CDR3 length: 14 residues.

This clone has only a few counts. This chain connects TRBV12-3 or TRBV12-4 to TRBJ1-5; 8 nucleotides align to TRBD1. The CDR3 runs to 13 residues. J gave up 7 bases and V 10 bases, and 9 bases lay outside the gene matches. The CDR3 nucleotides read TGTGCCACCACCCCAGGGGGCGAGCAGCCCCAGCATTTT. It yields the protein CATTPGGEQPQHF.

This clone was seen once. This chain joins TRBV5-6 and TRBJ1-2, with D perhaps matching TRBD1 (6 bases). The length of the CDR3 is 14 residues. V was pared by 2 bases and J by 7 bases, with 15 bases between. Per germline, CDR1 SGHDT and CDR2 YYEEEE. CDR3 nucleotide sequence: TGTGCCAGCAGCTTTAACTACAGGGATCGTGGCTACACCTTC. It encodes CASSFNYRDRGYTF.

V is TRBV28 and J is TRBJ2-6; no clear D gene. V lost 5 bases to trimming and J lost 1 base, with 15 bases between them. The CDR3 has 17 amino acids. From germline, CDR1 is MDHEN and CDR2 SYDVKM. The CDR3 loop reads CASSPSRHPSGANVLTF. The CDR3, as DNA: TGTGCCAGCAGTCCATCCAGACACCCTTCTGGGGCCAACGTCCTGACTTTC.

This clone was seen once. V usage is TRBV14 and J usage is TRBJ2-3, with 10 bases matching TRBD2. This CDR3 spans 18 amino acids. Germline lookup yields CDR1 SGHDN and CDR2 FVKESK. V gave up 3 bases and J gave up 3 bases; unmatched junction bases: 12. The CDR3 DNA sequence: TGTGCCAGCAGCCACTCTCGATTAGCGGGAGGAGGGACAGATACGCAGTATTTT. Translating gives CASSHSRLAGGGTDTQYF. Full variable domain (outside the CDR3, taken from reference TRBV14 and TRBJ2-3): EAGVTQFPSHSVIEKGQTVTLRCDPISGHDNLYWYRRVMGKEIKFLLHFVKESKQDESGMPNNRFLAERTGGTYSTLKVQPAELEDSGVYFCASSHSRLAGGGTDTQYFGPGTRLTVL.

This clone was seen only a few times. The CDR3 protein is CASRSGTGGSYEQYF. For the CDR3, the DNA is TGTGCCAGCAGATCCGGGACAGGGGGCTCGTACGAGCAGTACTTC. The genes are TRBV28 and TRBJ2-7, with 12 bases fitting TRBD1. Per the germline V gene, CDR1 is MDHEN and CDR2 is SYDVKM. V was pared by 6 bases and J by 4 bases, with 7 bases of the junction left unmatched. The CDR3 has 15 residues.

The chain is built from TRBV7-8 and TRBJ2-7, with D maybe TRBD2 (7 bases). The CDR3 length is 14 residues. CDR1 and CDR2 (germline): SGHVS, FQNEAQ. V lost 3 bases and J 6 bases, leaving 15 bases between the germline ends. The CDR3 spells CASSFRGASGEQYF. CDR3 nucleotide sequence: TGTGCCAGCAGCTTCCGGGGGGCAAGTGGCGAGCAGTACTTC.

This chain uses TRBV7-9 with TRBJ1-4; TRBD1 matches 9 bases. Germline V gene sequence: CDR1 SEHNR, CDR2 FQNEAQ (reference sequence). The CDR3 runs to 12 residues. The ends lost 5 bases at V and 12 bases at J; junction bases unmatched: 4. The CDR3 bases are TGTGCCAGCAGCGTACGGACAGGGGAACTGTTTTTT. Amino acids: CASSVRTGELFF.

The chain is built from TRBV5-4 and TRBJ2-3; weak D call: TRBD2 (6 bases). V lost 0 bases and J lost 0, with 11 bases in between. Per the germline V gene, CDR1 is SGHNT and CDR2 is YYREEE (reference sequence). This CDR3 has 16 residues. DNA for the CDR3: TGTGCCAGCAGCTTGGTTGGGGGAGGTAGCACAGATACGCAGTATTTT. The encoded protein is CASSLVGGGSTDTQYF.

V usage is TRBV27 and J usage is TRBJ1-1; perhaps TRBD1 as D (6 bases). This CDR3 comprises 14 residues. Germline CDR1 and CDR2: MNHEY and SMNVEV (reference sequence). V was clipped by 2 bases and J by 0 bases, with 7 bases between them. In DNA form, the CDR3 reads TGTGCCAGCAGTTTACAGGGGATGAACACTGAAGCTTTCTTT. It encodes CASSLQGMNTEAFF.

The CDR3 DNA is TGTGCCAGCAGTTTACTGCTAGCGGGAGTCTACGAGCAGTACTTC. Residues: CASSLLLAGVYEQYF. The V and J genes are TRBV27 and TRBJ2-7; 10 positions agree with TRBD2. The length of the CDR3 is 15 residues. With 2 bases clipped from V and 3 bases from J, the junction kept 4 bases outside the gene matches. CDR1 is MNHEY and CDR2 is SMNVEV in the germline V gene (reference sequence).

The V call is TRBV19, the J call TRBJ2-1; D is uncertain. Trimming cost V 8 bases and J 3 bases, with 11 bases left between them. CDR3 length equals 13 residues. CDR1 is LNHDA, CDR2 SQIVND, per germline (reference sequence). The CDR3: CASPFGDYNEQFF. DNA for the CDR3: TGTGCCAGTCCCTTCGGAGACTACAATGAGCAGTTCTTC. Supplemented by reference TRBV19 and TRBJ2-1, the full variable domain reads DGGITQSPKYLFRKEGQNVTLSCEQNLNHDAMYWYRQDPGQGLRLIYYSQIVNDFQKGDIAEGYSVSREKKESFPLTVTSAQKNPTAFYLCASPFGDYNEQFFGPGTRLTVL.

The gene calls are TRBV28 and TRBJ2-1; 11 nucleotides align to TRBD2. Looked up from germline, CDR1 is MDHEN and CDR2 is SYDVKM. The CDR3 totals 15 residues. The trim removed 6 bases at V and 10 bases at J, leaving 11 bases unmatched. CDR3 DNA sequence: TGTGCCAGCAGACTCACTAGCGGGAGAGTTAACGAGCAGTTCTTC. Translating gives CASRLTSGRVNEQFF.

This clone is a singleton in its sample. The gene calls are TRBV7-9 and TRBJ2-7, with TRBD2 identical over 15 bases. After removal of 5 bases from V and 4 bases from J, the junction contained 12 bases not matched to a gene. The CDR3 loop spans 18 amino acids. The germline CDR1 and CDR2 sequences are SEHNR and FQNEAQ (reference sequence). CDR3 loop: CASSQPSGLAGGSYEQYF. The DNA for the CDR3 is TGTGCCAGCAGCCAACCCTCGGGACTAGCGGGAGGCTCGTACGAGCAGTACTTC.